A selection of T cell receptor beta chains follows, all from one sample in a study of technical replicates of blood from several donors. The method was immunoSEQ multiplex PCR; TCRdb's version includes in-frame clones alone and lacks a portion of them. The repertoire consists of about 82,000 clones, with around 93% occurring once and the leading ten covering over 0.2%. The sample taken for sequencing was T cells isolated from PBMCs. These receptors were obtained from a human donor in good health. CDR3s include the opening cysteine and the closing phenylalanine or tryptophan. D genes are given only for firm matches. Only some rows state a clone size, as once, few, many or a class for expanded clones.

>TRBJ1-4|.|TRBV7-9|few
CASSLQTAREKLFF
TGTGCCAGCAGCTTACAAACAGCTCGTGAAAAACTGTTTTTT
>TRBJ2-7|TRBD2|TRBV28|.
CASSPPLAELSEQYF
TGTGCCAGCAGTCCCCCCCTAGCGGAGCTAAGCGAGCAGTACTTC
>TRBJ2-7|TRBD2|TRBV27|.
CASSLGLAGSYEQYF
TGTGCCAGCAGTTTGGGACTAGCGGGAAGTTACGAGCAGTACTTC
>TRBJ1-5|.|TRBV13|.
CASSLGLNQPQHF
TGTGCCAGCAGTTTAGGACTCAATCAGCCCCAGCATTTT
>TRBJ2-7|TRBD2|TRBV6-5|.
CASGSSGSSYEQYF
TGTGCCAGCGGGTCTAGCGGGAGTTCCTACGAGCAGTACTTC
>TRBJ1-1|.|TRBV13|.
CASSLTAGRRLPHEAFF
TGTGCCAGCAGCTTAACAGCGGGACGGCGATTACCACACGAAGCTTTCTTT
>TRBJ2-7|TRBD1|TRBV28|.
CASRLTGGRSYEQYF
TGTGCCAGCAGACTGACAGGGGGTCGTTCCTACGAGCAGTACTTC
>TRBJ2-7|.|TRBV10-2|.
CASGSSYEQYF
TGCGCCAGCGGGAGCTCCTACGAGCAGTACTTC
>TRBJ2-7|.|TRBV2|.
CASSRRGVYEQYF
TGTGCCAGCAGCCGGCGGGGTGTCTACGAGCAGTACTTC
>TRBJ2-1|.|TRBV19|.
CASTNHRDTYNEQFF
TGTGCCAGTACCAATCACCGGGACACATACAATGAGCAGTTCTTC
>TRBJ1-1|.|TRBV28|.
CASRNTMNTEAFF
TGTGCCAGTAGGAACACTATGAACACTGAAGCTTTCTTT
>TRBJ2-1|TRBD2|TRBV10-3|.
CAIAGVQDWRRSSYNEQFF
TGTGCCATCGCGGGGGTACAGGACTGGCGGAGGAGCTCCTACAATGAGCAGTTCTTC
>TRBJ1-2|TRBD1|TRBV5-4|.
CASSGDRGPYGYTF
TGTGCCAGCAGTGGGGACAGGGGTCCCTATGGCTACACCTTC
>TRBJ2-4|TRBD1|TRBV7-9|.
CASSSEQGWGDIQYF
TGTGCCAGCAGCTCCGAACAGGGGTGGGGAGACATTCAGTACTTC
>TRBJ1-2|.|TRBV28|.
CASSLNPGRDNYGYTF
TGTGCCAGCAGTCTTAATCCAGGCCGGGATAACTATGGCTACACCTTC
>TRBJ1-2|TRBD1|TRBV28|.
CASSSGTGPEVNYGYTF
TGTGCCAGCAGTTCCGGGACAGGCCCGGAGGTAAACTATGGCTACACCTTC
>TRBJ2-1|TRBD1|TRBV6-5|.
CASSYSRTGINEQFF
TGTGCCAGCAGTTACTCCCGGACAGGGATCAATGAGCAGTTCTTC
>TRBJ2-3|.|TRBV9|.
CASSPRSLSTDTQYF
TGTGCCAGCAGCCCCCGGTCCCTGAGCACAGATACGCAGTATTTT
>TRBJ2-3|TRBD2|TRBV5-1|.
CASSYSGSTDTQYF
TGCGCCAGCAGCTATAGCGGGAGCACAGATACGCAGTATTTT
>TRBJ1-1|.|TRBV18|.
CASSPRGPNTEAFF
TGTGCCAGCTCTCCCAGGGGACCAAACACTGAAGCTTTCTTT
>TRBJ1-1|TRBD1|TRBV5-1|.
CASSSQWTGNTEAFF
TGCGCCAGCAGCTCTCAATGGACAGGGAACACTGAAGCTTTCTTT
>TRBJ2-5|.|TRBV10-3|.
CAISEPGEGGTQYF
TGTGCCATCAGTGAGCCAGGGGAAGGGGGGACCCAGTACTTC
>TRBJ1-1|.|TRBV30|.
CAWSARPLNTEAFF
TGTGCCTGGAGTGCCAGGCCCCTGAACACTGAAGCTTTCTTT
>TRBJ2-1|TRBD2|TRBV7-8|once
CASSTSGGAVSEQFF
TGTGCCAGCAGCACTAGCGGGGGGGCGGTCAGTGAGCAGTTCTTC
>TRBJ2-7|TRBD1|TRBV4-2|.
CASSQAGTGSSYEQYF
TGTGCCAGCAGCCAGGCCGGGACAGGGAGTTCCTACGAGCAGTACTTC
>TRBJ2-5|TRBD2|TRBV5-4|.
CASSPPKIAGVETQYF
TGTGCCAGCAGCCCTCCAAAAATAGCGGGCGTTGAGACCCAGTACTTC
>TRBJ1-4|TRBD1|TRBV2|few
CASRLDPGQINEKLFF
TGTGCCAGCAGACTAGACCCGGGACAGATAAATGAAAAACTGTTTTTT